Here is one T cell receptor beta chain with its context. This sample was taken from a study of PD-1 blockade in mismatch repair-deficient tumors. Generated by immunoSEQ multiplex PCR, the TCRdb table keeps only in-frame clones and is missing some. The data contain 90,000 to 130,000 clones, about 74% of them singletons. This CDR3 has 21 residues. Per the germline V gene, CDR1 is MDHEN and CDR2 is SYDVKM. V shed 5 bases, J shed 0 bases, and the junction held 21 bases outside the gene matches. TCRs were sequenced from three patients responding to pembrolizumab. The gene calls are TRBV28 and TRBJ2-3; TRBD2 matches at 9 bases. The sequence derives from an adult with mismatch repair-deficient cancer. The sequences come from peripheral blood, collected 60 weeks after starting pembrolizumab. The CDR3 loop reads CASSPWIWGSGGSSSTDTQYF. The CDR3 DNA reads as TGTGCCAGCAGTCCTTGGATTTGGGGTAGCGGGGGATCCTCTAGCACAGATACGCAGTATTTT.